This T cell receptor (beta chain) was recorded in a study of cytomegalovirus exposure and HLA in healthy donors. PCR primers comprised 60 Vbeta and 13 Jbeta primers. Data came from immunoSEQ multiplex PCR; TCRdb stores just in-frame clones and leaves some out. The sample carries about 130,000 clones, around 72% recorded once. Trimming removed 3 bases at V and 5 bases at J, with 11 bases between. CDR3 size: 14 residues. Germline CDR1 is LGHNA and CDR2 is YNFKEQ. This rearrangement joins TRBV4-2 to TRBJ2-4, with D maybe TRBD1 (5 bases). The clonotype comes from a human donor in good health. The sequencing sample was made of PBMCs. Here the CDR3 reads CASSHRVSENIQYF. CDR3 DNA: TGTGCCAGCAGCCACAGGGTGTCCGAAAACATTCAGTACTTC.